The T cell receptor beta chain under discussion was sequenced for a study of T cells in Graves' hyperthyroidism and ophthalmopathy. The PBMCs had their origin in roughly 10 ml of fresh peripheral blood. CDR1 SGHAT and CDR2 FQNNGV come from the germline V gene. The CDR3 loop spans 14 amino acids. This clonotype appeared a few times. This clone may be a read error of a much larger clone one base away. The TCR beta CDR3 regions underwent amplification using RNA transcripts as the source. Primed by the HTBI set, a first-round RT-PCR was run on the TCR CDR3. Each CDR3 protein is one row after TCRdb ran MiXCR on the multiplex PCR reads. There are around 690,000 distinct CDR3 sequences in the sample; 20% occur only once, and roughly a third lies in the top ten.

This sequence joins TRBV11-2 and TRBJ2-5, with D possibly matching TRBD2 (5 bases). The sample comprised blood. The clonotype originates from a man aged 30 to 45 with Graves' ophthalmopathy. Here the CDR3 reads CASSLRGPEEAQYF. The CDR3 DNA reads TGTGCCAGCAGCTTACGGGGTCCAGAAGAGGCCCAGTACTTC.